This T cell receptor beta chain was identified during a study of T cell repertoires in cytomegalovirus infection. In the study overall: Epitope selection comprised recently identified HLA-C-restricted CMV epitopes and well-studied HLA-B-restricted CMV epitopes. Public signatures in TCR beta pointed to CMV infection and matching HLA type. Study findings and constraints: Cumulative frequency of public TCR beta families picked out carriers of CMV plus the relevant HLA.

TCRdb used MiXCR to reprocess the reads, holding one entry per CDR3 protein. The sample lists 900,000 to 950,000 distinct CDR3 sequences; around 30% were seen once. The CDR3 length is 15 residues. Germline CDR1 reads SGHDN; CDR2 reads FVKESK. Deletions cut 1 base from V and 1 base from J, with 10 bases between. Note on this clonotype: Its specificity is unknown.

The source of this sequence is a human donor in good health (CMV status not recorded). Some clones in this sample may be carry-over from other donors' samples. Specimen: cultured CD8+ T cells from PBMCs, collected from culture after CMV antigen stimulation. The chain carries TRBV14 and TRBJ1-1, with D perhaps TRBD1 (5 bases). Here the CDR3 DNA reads TGTGCCAGCAGCCAAGGGGGGGACGGGAACACTGAAGCTTTCTTT. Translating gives CASSQGGDGNTEAFF.